The 31 T cell receptor beta chains listed next were all sequenced from one sample in a study of CD8 T cells in ankylosing spondylitis. TCRdb re-called the 5' RACE reads with MiXCR, one entry per CDR3 protein. The data contain about 130,000 distinct CDR3 sequences, around 8.5% of them singletons. The sample was blood, either unsorted or a sorted T cell fraction (not recorded which). All receptors come from a male donor with ankylosing spondylitis or in good health (not recorded which).

This clonotype was recorded many times. The rearrangement uses TRBV7-2 and TRBJ2-7; maybe TRBD1 (6 bases). The ends were cut back, 1 base at V and 7 bases at J, with 17 bases in the middle. The CDR3 consists of 15 residues. From germline, CDR1 is SGHTA and CDR2 FQGNSA. The CDR3 here is CASSLDWGLSREQYF. The CDR3 bases are TGTGCCAGCAGCTTAGATTGGGGGCTCTCGCGGGAGCAGTACTTC.

This clonotype was counted many times. The gene calls are TRBV15 and TRBJ2-1, with no clear D. The CDR3 is made up of 12 amino acids. Germline V gene data show CDR1 as LNHNV and CDR2 as YYDKDF (reference sequence). Trimming stripped 0 bases from V and 14 bases from J, with 11 bases between. CDR3 amino acids: CATSRDQWDKFF. CDR3 DNA sequence: TGTGCCACCAGCAGAGATCAGTGGGATAAGTTCTTC.

As concerns this clonotype: A single base separates this from a much larger clone, so it may be a read error. The chain has TRBV29-1 and TRBJ2-2, with D maybe TRBD1 (5 bases). This CDR3 region has 14 residues. Germline V gene data show CDR1 as SQVTM and CDR2 as ANQGSEA. CDR3 DNA: TGCAGCGTTGAGAAAGGGGCCAACACCGGGCAGCTGTTTTTT. It translates to CSVEKGANTGQLFF.

This clonotype was seen many times. J is TRBJ1-1 and V is TRBV29-1, with a possible D match to TRBD1 (6 bases). CDR1 SQVTM and CDR2 ANQGSEA come from the germline V gene. Trimming cost V 5 bases and J 7 bases, with 17 bases left between them. The CDR3 runs to 13 residues. The CDR3 sequence: CSVPPGGRGEAFF. The CDR3 region has the DNA TGCAGCGTTCCGCCCGGGGGCAGGGGTGAAGCTTTCTTT.

As for this clonotype: This may arise from a read error, as a much more abundant clone is one base away. The chain carries TRBV20-1 and TRBJ1-2; 9 nucleotides agree with TRBD1. The CDR3 covers 17 residues. Germline lookup yields CDR1 DFQATT and CDR2 SNEGSKA (reference sequence). CDR3 sequence: CCASWMDRGIVNYGYTF. The CDR3, as DNA: TGCTGTGCTTCTTGGATGGACAGGGGCATTGTTAACTATGGCTACACCTTC.

This rearrangement joins TRBV29-1 to TRBJ1-2; TRBD1 aligns across 12 bases. The length of the CDR3 is 17 residues. Per germline, CDR1 SQVTM and CDR2 ANQGSEA. The J segment lost 5 bases and the V segment lost 7 bases, leaving 17 bases of the junction unmatched. This CDR3 reads CSGRFTGTGGSRYGYTF. DNA of the CDR3: TGCAGCGGAAGATTTACCGGGACAGGGGGCAGTCGGTATGGCTACACCTTC.

This clonotype has a handful of counts. V usage is TRBV3-1 and J usage is TRBJ2-7; D gene uncertain. The germline gives CDR1 LGHDT, CDR2 YNNKEL (reference sequence). This CDR3 region has 15 residues. Deletions cut 4 bases from V and 5 bases from J, with 18 bases between. The CDR3: CASSPFGLTVHEQYF. In DNA form, the CDR3 reads TGTGCCAGCAGCCCCTTTGGCCTCACTGTCCACGAGCAGTACTTC.

This clonotype was detected ten times or more. The chain has TRBV6-2 or TRBV6-3 and TRBJ2-1; 7 nucleotides line up with TRBD2. Per the germline V gene, CDR1 is MNHEY and CDR2 is SVGEGT. The CDR3 has 16 residues. V lost 2 bases to trimming and J lost 1 base; unmatched junction nucleotides: 5. CDR3 in amino acids: CASSYSGLDSYNEQFF. CDR3 DNA sequence: TGTGCCAGCAGTTACAGTGGACTAGATTCCTACAATGAGCAGTTCTTC.

This clonotype was seen more than once but under ten times. The chain joins TRBV7-8 to TRBJ2-4; 9 bases match TRBD1. The junction had 15 bases not matched to a gene; V was cut back by 5 bases and J by 13 bases. Germline V gene data show CDR1 as SGHVS and CDR2 as FQNEAQ. CDR3 length equals 15 residues. DNA of the CDR3: TGTGCCAGCAGCCCCGGGACAGGGATTTTGGCAACGCAGTACTTC. Protein product: CASSPGTGILATQYF.

This clonotype has at least ten counts. The rearrangement joins TRBV29-1 to TRBJ2-3; maybe TRBD1 (7 bases). Germline-derived CDR1 and CDR2 are SQVTM and ANQGSEA. V lost 2 bases, J lost 6 bases, and 21 bases lay in between. The CDR3 runs to 16 residues. The DNA of the CDR3 is TGCAGCGTTGAATTGGGGACAGCGGGTAGGGTGGATACGCAGTATTTT. As protein: CSVELGTAGRVDTQYF.

This clonotype came up a few times. The rearrangement links TRBV5-1 to TRBJ1-2; 8 nucleotides match TRBD1. Germline V lookup: CDR1 SGHRS, CDR2 YFSETQ. This CDR3 has 13 residues. V lost 2 bases to trimming and J lost 8 bases; unmatched junction nucleotides: 5. CDR3 amino acids: CASSFTGQAGYTF. DNA of the CDR3: TGCGCCAGCAGCTTTACGGGACAGGCAGGCTACACCTTC.

This clonotype was recorded at least ten times. The V gene is TRBV5-1, the J gene TRBJ2-2; D not certain. Between the trimmed V and J ends, which lost 0 bases and 7 bases, there was a span of 10 bases. Per the germline V gene, CDR1 is SGHRS and CDR2 is YFSETQ. The length of the CDR3 is 14 residues. CDR3 in amino acids: CASSLERWDGELFF. The CDR3 DNA sequence: TGCGCCAGCAGCTTGGAACGGTGGGACGGGGAGCTGTTTTTT. Complete variable domain (other parts from reference TRBV5-1 and TRBJ2-2): KAGVTQTPRYLIKTRGQQVTLSCSPISGHRSVSWYQQTPGQGLQFLFEYFSETQRNKGNFPGRFSGRQFSNSRSEMNVSTLELGDSALYLCASSLERWDGELFFGEGSRLTVL.

This clonotype was seen repeatedly, ten times or more. The chain links TRBV25-1 to TRBJ2-1; 9 bases are shared with TRBD2. Germline V gene sequence: CDR1 MGHDK, CDR2 SYGVNS. Germline trimming cut 0 bases from V and 2 bases from J; bases unmatched to any gene: 5. This CDR3 is 17 amino acids long. CDR3 region: CASSEYFLAGAYNEQFF. CDR3 DNA sequence: TGTGCCAGCAGTGAATATTTCTTAGCGGGAGCCTACAATGAGCAGTTCTTC.

The V and J genes are TRBV4-3 and TRBJ1-2; 12 positions agree with TRBD1. The CDR3 loop spans 16 amino acids. Germline V gene data show CDR1 as LGHNA and CDR2 as YSLEER. The V segment lost 3 bases and the J segment 9 bases; nucleotides outside the gene matches: 11. CDR3 in amino acids: CASSQQPGQGASSYTF. The CDR3 bases are TGCGCCAGCAGCCAGCAACCGGGACAGGGGGCCTCAAGCTACACCTTC.

The chain links TRBV29-1 to TRBJ1-1; weak D call: TRBD1 (6 bases). The germline gives CDR1 SQVTM, CDR2 ANQGSEA. The V end lost 6 bases, the J end lost 7 bases, and 18 bases lay between the germline ends. This CDR3 contains 13 residues. In nucleotides, the CDR3 is TGCAGCGTCTACCAACAGGGCACACTTGAAGCTTTCTTT. This encodes CSVYQQGTLEAFF.

This clonotype was seen ten or more times. J is TRBJ2-1 and V is TRBV6-2 or TRBV6-3; TRBD2 agrees at 7 bases. The V segment lost 7 bases and the J segment 9 bases; nucleotides outside the gene matches: 15. This CDR3 has 15 residues. Germline V gene sequence: CDR1 MNHEY, CDR2 SVGEGT. The CDR3 sequence is CASIQTRGGRGEQFF. DNA of the CDR3: TGTGCCAGCATCCAGACCCGAGGAGGGAGGGGTGAGCAGTTCTTC.

This clonotype was observed at least ten times. The chain recombines TRBV7-8 with TRBJ2-1; 12 bases map to TRBD2. The germline CDR1 and CDR2 sequences are SGHVS and FQNEAQ. This CDR3 has 17 residues. V lost 6 bases and J lost 0; bases outside the gene matches: 6. DNA for the CDR3: TGTGCCAGCAGTTCGAGGACTAGCGGGGTCTCCTACAATGAGCAGTTCTTC. Translation gives CASSSRTSGVSYNEQFF.

This clonotype was detected only a few times. The chain employs TRBV12-3 or TRBV12-4 and TRBJ2-1, with D possibly TRBD2 on 7 matching bases. This CDR3 has 16 residues. Trimming stripped 6 bases from V and 1 base from J, with 16 bases between. The CDR3: CASRVQGRGSYNEQFF. CDR3 DNA: TGTGCCAGCAGGGTTCAGGGGCGGGGGTCCTACAATGAGCAGTTCTTC.

This clonotype has a count of ten or more. A read error may produce the germline difference seen at one junction end. The chain is built from TRBV20-1 and TRBJ2-7, with TRBD1 matching 7 bases. The CDR3 extends over 13 amino acids. Germline-derived CDR1 and CDR2 are DFQATT and SNEGSKA (reference sequence). CDR3 sequence (DNA): TGCAGTGCCAGAGGGACAGCCTCTAACGAGCAGTACTTC. Its translation is CSARGTASNEQYF.

This clonotype was found many times. CDR3 sequence (DNA): TGTGCCAGCGGTGAGGTGAGCTCTGGAAACACCATATATTTT. Its translation: CASGEVSSGNTIYF. V gene TRBV3-1 combines with J gene TRBJ1-3; D unresolved. The V end lost 8 bases, the J end lost 0 bases, and 11 bases lay between the germline ends. Germline V gives CDR1 LGHDT, CDR2 YNNKEL (reference sequence). The CDR3 runs to 14 residues. Full variable domain (remainder filled in from reference TRBV3-1 and TRBJ1-3): DTAVSQTPKYLVTQMGNDKSIKCEQNLGHDTMYWYKQDSKKFLKIMFSYNNKELIINETVPNRFSPKSPDKAHLNLHINSLELGDSAVYFCASGEVSSGNTIYFGEGSWLTVV.

V usage is TRBV20-1 and J usage is TRBJ2-1; D may be TRBD2 (6 bases). There are 16 residues in the CDR3. V lost 2 bases and J lost 1, with 15 bases in between. Germline V lookup: CDR1 DFQATT, CDR2 SNEGSKA (reference sequence). CDR3 nucleotide sequence: TGCAGTGCTAGATCCCGAACTAGCTTGTCCTACAATGAGCAGTTCTTC. Amino acid sequence: CSARSRTSLSYNEQFF.

Only a few counts were recorded for this clonotype. The J gene is TRBJ2-3, the V gene TRBV5-1, with 8 bases matching TRBD2. CDR3 size: 16 residues. The germline V gene encodes CDR1 SGHRS and CDR2 YFSETQ. V was clipped by 0 bases and J by 7 bases; unmatched bases: 10. CDR3 coding DNA: TGCGCCAGCAGCTTGGGATCTGGGACTAGTTCCTATACGCAGTATTTT. Amino acids: CASSLGSGTSSYTQYF.

At least ten counts were recorded for this clonotype. The chain recombines TRBV20-1 with TRBJ2-7; 9 positions match TRBD1. Germline lookup yields CDR1 DFQATT and CDR2 SNEGSKA (reference sequence). CDR3 length: 13 amino acids. Trimming cost V 3 bases and J 3 bases; bases outside gene matches: 3. For the CDR3, the DNA is TGCAGTGCTAGCTCGGGACAGGGCTACGAGCAGTACTTC. This translates into CSASSGQGYEQYF.

There are a few counts of this clonotype. The J gene is TRBJ2-2, the V gene TRBV29-1; 7 positions match TRBD2. V was clipped by 4 bases and J by 1 base; unmatched bases: 3. Germline CDR1 reads SQVTM; CDR2 reads ANQGSEA. The CDR3 consists of 14 residues. Here the CDR3 reads CSVGGGRNTGELFF. CDR3 nucleotide sequence: TGCAGCGTTGGGGGAGGGAGGAACACCGGGGAGCTGTTTTTT.

This clonotype came up many times. The rearrangement uses TRBV29-1 and TRBJ2-1; TRBD2 matches at 11 bases. CDR3 length: 13 residues. V was pared by 6 bases and J by 8 bases, with 6 bases of the junction left unmatched. From germline, CDR1 is SQVTM and CDR2 ANQGSEA. The CDR3 DNA follows: TGCAGCGTACCTAGCGGGAGGTTAGATGAGCAGTTCTTC. It is translated as CSVPSGRLDEQFF.

This clonotype has a count of ten or more. This chain joins TRBV3-1 and TRBJ2-2; 7 bases are a match to TRBD2. The CDR3 spans 15 residues. Germline assignment: CDR1 LGHDT and CDR2 YNNKEL (reference sequence). V lost 6 bases and J lost 4; bases outside the gene matches: 8. CDR3 sequence (DNA): TGTGCCAGCAGTACCTTTGCGGGAGCCACCGGGGAGCTGTTTTTT. This translates into CASSTFAGATGELFF.

This sequence joins TRBV18 and TRBJ2-7; D is unclear. The germline CDR1 and CDR2 sequences are KGHSH and LQKENI. V was shortened by 1 base and J by 5 bases, with 12 bases between the two germline ends. The CDR3 totals 14 residues. The chain's CDR3 is CASSPRVGFHEQYF. In DNA, the CDR3 is TGTGCCAGCTCACCACGGGTGGGATTCCACGAGCAGTACTTC.

The sample holds many counts of this clonotype. The V gene is TRBV9, the J gene TRBJ2-7; D is ambiguous. V was cut by 4 bases and J by 5 bases, with 13 bases left in between. The CDR3 extends over 13 amino acids. CDR1 is SGDLS and CDR2 is YYNGEE in the germline V gene. The CDR3 nucleotides read TGTGCCAGCAGCCCGCGGCTCGTCAACGAGCAGTACTTC. It specifies CASSPRLVNEQYF.

The table lists this clonotype with a few counts. CDR3 sequence reads: CSVGSGGTGELFF. The CDR3 coding sequence is TGCAGCGTTGGTTCAGGGGGCACCGGGGAGCTGTTTTTT. The V call is TRBV29-1, the J call TRBJ2-2; 7 bases agree with TRBD1. The CDR3 loop spans 13 amino acids. Trimming at V came to 4 bases and at J to 4 bases, leaving 3 bases not matched to a gene. Germline V gene data show CDR1 as SQVTM and CDR2 as ANQGSEA.

This clonotype was detected many times. The J gene is TRBJ2-7, the V gene TRBV7-2; 10 positions agree with TRBD1. The J segment lost 4 bases and the V segment lost 3 bases, leaving 3 bases of the junction unmatched. Germline V gene lookup returns CDR1 SGHTA and CDR2 FQGNSA. The CDR3 spans 14 residues. CDR3 bases: TGTGCCAGCAGCTTCGGGACAGGGGCTTACGAGCAGTACTTC. It specifies CASSFGTGAYEQYF.

The chain has TRBV5-6 and TRBJ2-1; possibly TRBD2 for D (5 bases). The CDR3 has 15 residues. Per germline, CDR1 SGHDT and CDR2 YYEEEE. V was shortened by 1 base and J by 5 bases, with 13 bases between the two germline ends. This chain's CDR3 is CASSLRGLGHNEQFF. The CDR3, as DNA: TGTGCCAGCAGCTTGAGAGGACTGGGCCACAATGAGCAGTTCTTC.